This T cell receptor beta chain was recorded in a study of T cell changes during pregnancy in multiple sclerosis. The CDR3 sequence is 15 residues long. The junction had 6 bases not matched to a gene; V was cut back by 6 bases and J by 0 bases. CDR1 KGHSH and CDR2 LQKENI come from the germline V gene. Only in-frame clones appear in the TCRdb table, and some are missing; sequencing was by immunoSEQ multiplex PCR. Of 64,000 or so clones listed, 92% are singletons. This sample comprised peripheral blood, obtained in the first trimester of pregnancy. This TCR derives from a female donor with multiple sclerosis, enrolled in a pregnancy study. The rearrangement joins TRBV18 to TRBJ2-3, with 7 bases lining up with TRBD2. The CDR3 bases are TGTGCCAGCTCGAATCCGGGACTAAGCACAGATACGCAGTATTTT. Residues: CASSNPGLSTDTQYF.